Sequencing of this T cell receptor (beta chain) was carried out in a study of OX40 agonist ivuxolimab in advanced cancers. Broader study findings: CD8+ T cells were the subset that, on average, had more expanded clones than CD4+.

Concerning this clone: The antigen remains unidentified.

The CDR3 has 13 amino acids. V trimming: 9 bases; J trimming: 6 bases; junction bases outside the gene matches: 7. In germline, CDR1 is ENHRY, CDR2 SYGVKD. Profiling relied on immunoSEQ multiplex PCR, and the TCRdb table lists in-frame clones only, not all of them. The top ten clones hold about 2.1% of a sample with about 59,000 clones, over 75% of them seen once. The material was CD4+ or CD8+ T cells sorted from blood, obtained in a trial of the OX40 agonist ivuxolimab. The source of this sequence is an adult with an advanced solid tumor such as melanoma, head and neck, liver or kidney cancer. The chain employs TRBV10-3 and TRBJ2-7, with 11 bases fitting TRBD2. DNA of the CDR3: TGTGCCATTTTAGCGGGGGGGCCCGGCGAGCAGTACTTC. It yields the protein CAILAGGPGEQYF.